Here is one T cell receptor beta chain with its context. TCRdb recomputed calls from the 5' RACE reads with MiXCR, one row per CDR3 protein. The repertoire holds 1.5 million to 2 million distinct CDR3 sequences, about 30% seen once, with about 0.27% in the top ten. The data are from a study of identical twins. Per the germline V gene, CDR1 is DFQATT and CDR2 is SNEGSKA (reference sequence). V lost 5 bases, J lost 8 bases, and 8 bases stayed unmatched. CDR3 size: 15 residues. This clonotype was obtained from a newborn girl in good health. The chain links TRBV20-1 to TRBJ2-1; 14 nucleotides line up with TRBD2. The sample was cord blood. The CDR3 nucleotides read TGCAGTGCTCACTCCGGGACTAGCGGGAGAGATGAGCAGTTCTTC. Translation gives CSAHSGTSGRDEQFF.